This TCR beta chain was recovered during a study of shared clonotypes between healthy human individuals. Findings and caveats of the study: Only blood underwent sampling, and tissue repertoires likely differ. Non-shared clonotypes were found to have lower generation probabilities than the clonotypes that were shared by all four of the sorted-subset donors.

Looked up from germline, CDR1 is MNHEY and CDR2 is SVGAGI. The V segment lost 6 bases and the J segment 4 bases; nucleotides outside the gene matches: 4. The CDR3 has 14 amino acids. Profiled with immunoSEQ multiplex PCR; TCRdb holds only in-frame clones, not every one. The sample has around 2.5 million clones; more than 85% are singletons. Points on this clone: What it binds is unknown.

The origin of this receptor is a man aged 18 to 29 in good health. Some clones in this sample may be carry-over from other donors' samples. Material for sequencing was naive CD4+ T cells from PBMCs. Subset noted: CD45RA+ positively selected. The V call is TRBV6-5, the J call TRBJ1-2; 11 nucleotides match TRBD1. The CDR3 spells CASRRTGGSYGYTF. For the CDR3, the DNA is TGTGCCAGCAGACGGACAGGGGGCAGCTATGGCTACACCTTC.